This passage covers 12 T cell receptor beta chains from one sample sequenced in a study of cytomegalovirus exposure and HLA in healthy donors. The PCR employed 60 Vbeta primers together with 13 Jbeta primers. Sequencing used immunoSEQ multiplex PCR; TCRdb keeps in-frame clones, though not all of them. The sample consists of 100,000 to 150,000 clones, around 81% of them appearing once. The sequenced sample was PBMCs. These TCRs come from a female donor in good health and CMV-seronegative.

The V and J genes are TRBV27 and TRBJ2-7; a weak D match, TRBD1 (5 bases). The germline gives CDR1 MNHEY, CDR2 SMNVEV (reference sequence). Between the trimmed V and J ends, which lost 7 bases and 3 bases, there was a span of 13 bases. The CDR3 length is 13 residues. CDR3 nucleotides: TGTGCCAGCACAGGGTCCCTAGGCTACGAGCAGTACTTC. It specifies CASTGSLGYEQYF.

The chain links TRBV6-4 to TRBJ2-1, with 8 nucleotides matching TRBD2. V was clipped by 5 bases and J by 0 bases; unmatched bases: 15. Germline loops: CDR1 MRHNA, CDR2 SNTAGT. The CDR3 length is 19 residues. DNA of the CDR3: TGTGCCAGCAGTCCTGAGCGGGAGTCTTTAGAAAACTCCTACAATGAGCAGTTCTTC. Translated: CASSPERESLENSYNEQFF.

This clone has more than one count but fewer than ten. J is TRBJ2-7 and V is TRBV7-9; TRBD1 might be the D (6 bases). The germline CDR1 and CDR2 sequences are SEHNR and FQNEAQ (reference sequence). Deletions cut 5 bases from V and 0 bases from J, with 17 bases between. The CDR3 is made up of 16 amino acids. For the CDR3, the DNA is TGTGCCAGCAGCCCCTTGGTGGGACACAGCTCCTACGAGCAGTACTTC. Protein: CASSPLVGHSSYEQYF.

The genes are TRBV5-1 and TRBJ1-1; the D is unclear. V lost 7 bases, J lost 1 base, and 14 bases lay in between. The CDR3 has 14 residues. CDR1 and CDR2 from the germline V gene are SGHRS and YFSETQ. Here the CDR3 DNA reads TGCGCCAGCTCCAATGGAGCGGAGAACACTGAAGCTTTCTTT. Translation: CASSNGAENTEAFF.

By proportion, this clone is medium-sized (0.01 to 0.1%). J is TRBJ2-6 and V is TRBV4-2, with a weak D call TRBD1 (6 bases). CDR3 length: 16 amino acids. Trimming took off 1 base at V and 4 bases at J, with 11 bases between the two ends. The V gene's germline CDR1 is LGHNA and CDR2 YNFKEQ. For the CDR3, the DNA is TGTGCCAGCAGCCAAGCCACAGGGTCAGGGGCCAACGTCCTGACTTTC. Translation: CASSQATGSGANVLTF.

V and J are TRBV6-1 and TRBJ2-5; no clear D. The DNA end is more similar to TRBJ2-7, so the J call may be wrong. CDR1 and CDR2 from the germline V gene are MNHNS and SASEGT. The CDR3 extends over 15 amino acids. The CDR3 loop is CASSEGYRSFYEQYF. CDR3 bases: TGTGCCAGCAGTGAAGGCTATCGGTCTTTTTACGAGCAGTACTTC.

Only a few counts were recorded for this clone. The CDR3: CASHRTSGRTEQFF. For the CDR3, the DNA is TGTGCCAGCCATAGGACTAGCGGGAGGACCGAGCAGTTCTTC. This chain uses TRBV6-5 with TRBJ2-1, with TRBD2 matching over 14 bases. Looked up from germline, CDR1 is MNHEY and CDR2 is SVGAGI. CDR3 length: 14 amino acids. Trimming removed 8 bases from V and 10 bases from J; junction bases left unmatched: 7.

This rearrangement joins TRBV7-8 to TRBJ1-2; D is unclear. V lost 1 base to trimming and J lost 8 bases, with 11 bases between them. CDR1 and CDR2 from the germline V gene are SGHVS and FQNEAQ. The CDR3 spans 13 residues. The CDR3 loop reads CASSLVGSGGYTF. As DNA, the CDR3 is TGTGCCAGCAGCTTAGTAGGGTCGGGAGGCTACACCTTC.

Regarding this clone: A read error may produce the germline difference seen at one junction end. J is TRBJ2-2 and V is TRBV7-3; 7 nucleotides agree with TRBD1. This CDR3 has 16 residues. Per the germline V gene, CDR1 is SGHTA and CDR2 is FQGTGA. The CDR3 loop is CASSLSPTGDTGEPFF. The CDR3 nucleotides are TGTGCCAGCAGCTTAAGCCCCACAGGGGACACCGGGGAGCCGTTTTTT.

V gene TRBV5-1 combines with J gene TRBJ1-1; a possible D gene is TRBD1 (5 bases). Trimming took off 4 bases at V and 2 bases at J, with 9 bases between the two ends. The CDR3 totals 13 residues. The germline CDR1 and CDR2 sequences are SGHRS and YFSETQ. The CDR3 spells CASSVTANTEAFF. For the CDR3, the DNA is TGCGCCAGCAGCGTGACAGCTAACACTGAAGCTTTCTTT.

V is TRBV28 and J is TRBJ1-6, with 8 nucleotides matching TRBD1. Germline V gene data show CDR1 as MDHEN and CDR2 as SYDVKM. The CDR3 has 15 amino acids. Trimming took 5 bases from V and 4 from J; bases not matched to a gene: 4. CDR3: CASSPQGAYNSPLHF. The CDR3 DNA sequence: TGTGCCAGCAGTCCTCAGGGGGCGTATAATTCACCCCTCCACTTT.

The chain is built from TRBV11-2 and TRBJ2-3; maybe TRBD2 (5 bases). The CDR3 is made up of 14 amino acids. Germline V CDR1 and CDR2: SGHAT, FQNNGV. V lost 5 bases to trimming and J lost 2 bases, with 11 bases between them. The CDR3 bases are TGTGCCAGCAGCGGCCTAGCTCCCACAGATACGCAGTATTTT. It is translated as CASSGLAPTDTQYF.